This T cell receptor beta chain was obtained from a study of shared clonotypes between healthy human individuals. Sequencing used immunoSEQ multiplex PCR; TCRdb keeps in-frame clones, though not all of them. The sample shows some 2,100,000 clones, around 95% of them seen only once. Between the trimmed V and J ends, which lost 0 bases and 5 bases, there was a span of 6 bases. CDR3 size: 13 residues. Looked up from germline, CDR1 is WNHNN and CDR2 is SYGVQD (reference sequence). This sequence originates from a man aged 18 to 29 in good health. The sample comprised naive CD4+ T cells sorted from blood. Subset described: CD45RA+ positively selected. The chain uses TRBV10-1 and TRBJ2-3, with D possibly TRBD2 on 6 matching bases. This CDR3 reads CASSESGGDTQYF. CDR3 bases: TGCGCCAGCAGTGAGTCGGGAGGAGATACGCAGTATTTT.